The T cell receptor beta chain under discussion was sequenced for a study of shared clonotypes between healthy human individuals. CDR1 and CDR2 from the germline V gene are LNHNV and YYDKDF (reference sequence). Trimming at V came to 8 bases and at J to 6 bases, leaving 5 bases not matched to a gene. The CDR3 totals 13 residues. CD45RO negativity and positive selection for CCR7 defined naive CD8 cells, a population that excluded terminally differentiated effector memory CD45RA+ cells. In the authors' methods: With immunoSEQ giving junction-only sequences and no quality scores, filtering differed. The repertoire was sequenced with immunoSEQ multiplex PCR; TCRdb's copy has only in-frame clones and lacks some. Clone size and the V and J calls come from that table; the DNA yielded D and trimming. The data show around 610,000 clones, approximately 96% seen once.

The clonotype comes from a woman in her 30s in good health. Sequencing used naive CD8+ T cells sorted from blood. This rearrangement joins TRBV15 to TRBJ2-1; 9 nucleotides line up with TRBD2. In DNA, the CDR3 is TGTGCCACCGACGGCGGGAGGGTCAATGAGCAGTTCTTC. This encodes CATDGGRVNEQFF.